This T cell receptor (beta chain) was captured in a study of shared clonotypes between healthy human individuals. Study findings and constraints: Clonotype sharing levels among donors were expected to vary with sequencing depth.

Remarks on this clone: What it binds is not known.

CDR3 size: 13 residues. Germline loops: CDR1 SGHAT, CDR2 FQNNGV. Trimming took off 3 bases at V and 5 bases at J, with 7 bases between the two ends. Across several immunoSEQ plates, the genomic DNA of each subset was split evenly. Clones were sequenced by immunoSEQ multiplex PCR, and TCRdb holds only the in-frame ones, with some missing. The sample includes around 2.5 million clones, over 85% of them seen just once. V usage is TRBV11-2 and J usage is TRBJ2-2; D gene ambiguous. The TCR originated in a young man in good health. Some clones in this sample may be carry-over from other donors' samples. Sequencing was carried out using naive CD4+ T cells from PBMCs. Subset reported: CD45RA+ positively selected. CDR3 loop: CASSLVGTGELFF. The CDR3 nucleotides are TGTGCCAGCAGCTTGGTAGGGACCGGGGAGCTGTTTTTT.